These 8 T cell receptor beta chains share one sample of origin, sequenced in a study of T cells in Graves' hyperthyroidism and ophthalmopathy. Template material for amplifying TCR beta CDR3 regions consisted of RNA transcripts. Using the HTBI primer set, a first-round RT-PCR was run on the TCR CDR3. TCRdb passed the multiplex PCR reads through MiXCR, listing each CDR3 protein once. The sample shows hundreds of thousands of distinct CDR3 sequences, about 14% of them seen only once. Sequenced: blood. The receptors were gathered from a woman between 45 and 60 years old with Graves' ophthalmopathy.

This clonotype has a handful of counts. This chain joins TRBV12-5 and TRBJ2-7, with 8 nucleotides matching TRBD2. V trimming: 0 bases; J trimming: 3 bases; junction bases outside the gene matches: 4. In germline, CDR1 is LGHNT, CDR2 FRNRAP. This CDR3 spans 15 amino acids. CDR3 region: CASGLVLGGDYEQYF. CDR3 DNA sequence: TGTGCTAGTGGTTTGGTACTCGGGGGGGACTACGAGCAGTACTTC.

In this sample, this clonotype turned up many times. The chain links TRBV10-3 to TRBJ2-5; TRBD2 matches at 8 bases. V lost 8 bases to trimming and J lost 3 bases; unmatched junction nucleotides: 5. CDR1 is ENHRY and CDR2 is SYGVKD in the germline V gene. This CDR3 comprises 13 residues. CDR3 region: CAIGPTSEETQYF. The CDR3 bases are TGTGCCATCGGCCCGACTAGCGAAGAGACCCAGTACTTC.

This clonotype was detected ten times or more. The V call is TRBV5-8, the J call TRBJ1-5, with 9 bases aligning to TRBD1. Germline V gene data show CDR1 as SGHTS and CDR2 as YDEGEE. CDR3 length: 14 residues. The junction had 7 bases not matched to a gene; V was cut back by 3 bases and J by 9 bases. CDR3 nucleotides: TGTGCCAGCAGCTCGGACAGGGGTTCGAGGCCCCAGCATTTT. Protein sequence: CASSSDRGSRPQHF.

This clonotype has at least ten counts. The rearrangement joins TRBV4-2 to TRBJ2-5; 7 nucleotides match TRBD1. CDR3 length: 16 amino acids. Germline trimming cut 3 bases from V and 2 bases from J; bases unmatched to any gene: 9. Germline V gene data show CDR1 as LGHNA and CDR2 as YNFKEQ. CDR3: CASSQGRQGGQETQYF. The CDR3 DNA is TGTGCCAGCAGCCAGGGTCGACAGGGTGGGCAAGAGACCCAGTACTTC.

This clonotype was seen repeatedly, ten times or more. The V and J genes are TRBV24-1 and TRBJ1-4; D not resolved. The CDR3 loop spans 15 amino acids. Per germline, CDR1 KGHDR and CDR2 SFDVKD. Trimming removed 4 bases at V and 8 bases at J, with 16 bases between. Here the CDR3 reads CATSEIPKEAEKLFF. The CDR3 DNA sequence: TGTGCCACCAGTGAGATCCCCAAGGAGGCGGAAAAACTGTTTTTT.

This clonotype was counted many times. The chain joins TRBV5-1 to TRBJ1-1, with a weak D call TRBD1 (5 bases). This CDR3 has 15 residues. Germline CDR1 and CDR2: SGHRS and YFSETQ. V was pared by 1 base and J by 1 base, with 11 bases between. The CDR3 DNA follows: TGCGCCAGCAGCTTGCGATGGGGCGGGAACACTGAAGCTTTCTTT. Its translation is CASSLRWGGNTEAFF.

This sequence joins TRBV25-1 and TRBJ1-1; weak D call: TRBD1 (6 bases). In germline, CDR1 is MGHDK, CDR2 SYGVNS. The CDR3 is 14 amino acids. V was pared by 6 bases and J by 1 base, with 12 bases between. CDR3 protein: CASSHLDRNTEAFF. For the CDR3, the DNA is TGTGCCAGCAGCCACTTGGACAGGAACACTGAAGCTTTCTTT. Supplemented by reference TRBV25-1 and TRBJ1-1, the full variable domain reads EADIYQTPRYLVIGTGKKITLECSQTMGHDKMYWYQQDPGMELHLIHYSYGVNSTEKGDLSSESTVSRIRTEHFPLTLESARPSHTSQYLCASSHLDRNTEAFFGQGTRLTVV.

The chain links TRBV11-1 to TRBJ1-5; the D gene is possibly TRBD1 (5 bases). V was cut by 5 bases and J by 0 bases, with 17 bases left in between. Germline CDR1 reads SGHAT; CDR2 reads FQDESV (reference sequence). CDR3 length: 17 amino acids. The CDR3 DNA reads TGTGCCAGCAGCCAAGATTTCCCGGGGGATAGCAATCAGCCCCAGCATTTT. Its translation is CASSQDFPGDSNQPQHF.